The rows below give T cell receptor beta chains drawn from one sample of a study of blood T cell repertoires in COVID-19. Here immunoSEQ multiplex PCR was the method, and the copy in TCRdb shows in-frame clones only, minus some. The sample includes 250,000 or so clones, 75% to 90% of them seen just once. The sequenced sample consisted of peripheral blood. Receptors originate from a man aged 30-40 years with active or convalescent COVID-19. Both conserved end residues are part of each CDR3. D genes are given only for firm matches. Clone size, where shown, is once, few, many, or a class for clones that have expanded.

V: TRBV9; J: TRBJ2-2; D: TRBD1; size: NA; CDR3: CASSTGQVNTGELFF; DNA: TGTGCCAGCAGCACCGGACAGGTGAACACCGGGGAGCTGTTTTTT
V: TRBV5-1; J: TRBJ2-7; D: NA; size: once; CDR3: CASSSRGINTYEQYF; DNA: TGCGCCAGCAGTTCCAGGGGTATCAACACCTACGAGCAGTACTTC
V: TRBV13; J: TRBJ2-3; D: NA; size: NA; CDR3: CASSLTGTDTQYF; DNA: TGTGCCAGCAGCTTAACCGGGACAGATACGCAGTATTTT
V: TRBV13; J: TRBJ2-5; D: TRBD1; size: NA; CDR3: CASSFDRAETQYF; DNA: TGTGCCAGCAGCTTCGACAGGGCTGAGACCCAGTACTTC
V: TRBV7-2; J: TRBJ1-4; D: TRBD1; size: NA; CDR3: CASSTRPRQGGGRNEKLFF; DNA: TGTGCCAGCAGCACTCGCCCCCGACAGGGCGGGGGGCGTAATGAAAAACTGTTTTTT
V: TRBV27; J: TRBJ1-1; D: NA; size: NA; CDR3: CASSWDGGVEAFF; DNA: TGTGCCAGCAGTTGGGACGGGGGTGTTGAAGCTTTCTTT
V: TRBV6-6; J: TRBJ2-7; D: TRBD1; size: NA; CDR3: CASSWGTGVYEQYF; DNA: TGTGCCAGCTCCTGGGGGACAGGGGTTTACGAGCAGTACTTC
V: TRBV4-3; J: TRBJ1-2; D: NA; size: few; CDR3: CASSQDRLPYGYTF; DNA: TGCGCCAGCAGCCAAGATCGGTTACCCTATGGCTACACCTTC
V: TRBV5-4; J: TRBJ2-5; D: TRBD2; size: NA; CDR3: CASSSTSGGYQETQYF; DNA: TGTGCCAGCAGCTCGACTAGCGGGGGGTACCAAGAGACCCAGTACTTC
V: TRBV5-4; J: TRBJ1-6; D: TRBD1; size: NA; CDR3: CASSRGTGVLDSPLHF; DNA: TGTGCCAGCAGCAGGGGGACAGGGGTGTTGGATTCACCCCTCCACTTT
V: TRBV6-5; J: TRBJ2-1; D: TRBD2; size: NA; CDR3: CASSALGLAGEQFF; DNA: TGTGCCAGCAGCGCGTTGGGACTAGCGGGGGAGCAGTTCTTC
V: TRBV27; J: TRBJ2-3; D: NA; size: once; CDR3: CASSFRQERTDTQYF; DNA: TGTGCCAGCAGTTTCAGACAGGAACGCACAGATACGCAGTATTTT